This T cell receptor (beta chain) stems from a study of blood T cell repertoires in COVID-19. Overall study context: Italy, Spain and the United States were the sources of the convalescent and acute COVID-19 samples. The analysed material was cDNA or gDNA that came from T cells, B-cell-depleted T cells, or PBMCs.

In the original analysis: Amplification with reference gene primers provided the estimates of nucleated cell counts. Method: immunoSEQ multiplex PCR; TCRdb's copy keeps in-frame clones and lacks some. V and J calls and clone size are those listed in that table; D and trimming were worked out from the DNA. The top ten clones hold 2% to 3% of a sample with a few hundred thousand clones, roughly 86% of them seen once. CDR1 ENHRY and CDR2 SYGVKD come from the germline V gene. J gave up 6 bases and V 8 bases, and 5 bases lay outside the gene matches. CDR3 size: 13 residues. V gene TRBV10-3 combines with J gene TRBJ1-4, with TRBD1 matching 8 bases. The sample comprised peripheral blood. The clonotype originates from a woman between 45 and 60 years old with acute or convalescent COVID-19. CDR3 protein: CAIGPGGDEKLFF. The DNA for the CDR3 is TGTGCCATCGGGCCAGGGGGCGATGAAAAACTGTTTTTT.